The rows below give T cell receptor beta chains drawn from one sample of a study of blood T cell repertoires in COVID-19. Using immunoSEQ multiplex PCR, the repertoire was profiled, and TCRdb retains in-frame clones only, with some absent. This repertoire shows 100,000 to 150,000 clones, around 85% found once; its top ten account for roughly 15%. Specimen: peripheral blood. These receptors came from a woman aged 50 to 60 with acute or convalescent COVID-19. CDR3s include the opening cysteine and the closing phenylalanine or tryptophan. Fields, in order: clone size, J gene, V gene, D gene, CDR3 protein, CDR3 DNA. D genes are given only for firm matches. Clone size is shown for a subset of rows, as once, few, many or a class of expanded clone.

abundance: once
j_gene: TRBJ1-1
v_gene: TRBV7-8
d_gene: TRBD1
CDR3aa: CASSLLGTGAGTEAFF
CDR3nt: TGTGCCAGCAGCTTACTAGGGACAGGGGCGGGCACTGAAGCTTTCTTT

abundance: -
j_gene: TRBJ1-5
v_gene: TRBV6-5
d_gene: -
CDR3aa: CASSSTGSNQPQHF
CDR3nt: TGTGCCAGCAGTTCGACAGGCAGCAATCAGCCCCAGCATTTT

abundance: few
j_gene: TRBJ1-5
v_gene: TRBV6-1
d_gene: -
CDR3aa: CASSEFQANQPQHF
CDR3nt: TGTGCCAGCAGTGAATTTCAGGCCAATCAGCCCCAGCATTTT

abundance: few
j_gene: TRBJ1-4
v_gene: TRBV5-1
d_gene: TRBD1
CDR3aa: CASSPGQALYEKLFF
CDR3nt: TGCGCCAGCAGCCCGGGACAGGCGTTATATGAAAAACTGTTTTTT

abundance: -
j_gene: TRBJ1-1
v_gene: TRBV7-3
d_gene: TRBD1
CDR3aa: CASSLGQMNTEAFF
CDR3nt: TGTGCCAGCAGCTTGGGACAGATGAACACTGAAGCTTTCTTT

abundance: -
j_gene: TRBJ1-1
v_gene: TRBV19
d_gene: TRBD1
CDR3aa: CASGTVNTEAFF
CDR3nt: TGTGCCAGTGGGACAGTGAACACTGAAGCTTTCTTT

abundance: -
j_gene: TRBJ1-3
v_gene: TRBV19
d_gene: -
CDR3aa: CASSLQQGSAGNTIYF
CDR3nt: TGTGCCAGTAGTTTACAACAGGGAAGCGCTGGAAACACCATATATTTT

abundance: -
j_gene: TRBJ1-1
v_gene: TRBV19
d_gene: -
CDR3aa: CASSIGVLMGGRTEAFF
CDR3nt: TGTGCCAGTAGTATAGGGGTGTTAATGGGGGGACGCACTGAAGCTTTCTTT

abundance: -
j_gene: TRBJ1-1
v_gene: TRBV6-5
d_gene: -
CDR3aa: CASIGTQILNTEAFF
CDR3nt: TGTGCCAGCATTGGGACACAAATTTTGAACACTGAAGCTTTCTTT

abundance: -
j_gene: TRBJ2-1
v_gene: TRBV5-4
d_gene: TRBD1
CDR3aa: CASSLGGTARNEQFF
CDR3nt: TGTGCCAGCAGCTTGGGTGGGACAGCAAGAAATGAGCAGTTCTTC

abundance: -
j_gene: TRBJ2-7
v_gene: TRBV7-2
d_gene: TRBD2
CDR3aa: CASLRVAGGPNEQYF
CDR3nt: TGTGCCAGCCTGAGGGTAGCGGGGGGGCCGAACGAGCAGTACTTC

abundance: -
j_gene: TRBJ1-3
v_gene: TRBV2
d_gene: -
CDR3aa: CAGRQVPSGNTIYF
CDR3nt: TGTGCCGGGAGACAGGTCCCCTCTGGAAACACCATATATTTT

abundance: -
j_gene: TRBJ1-1
v_gene: TRBV5-4
d_gene: -
CDR3aa: CASSQKTGTEAFF
CDR3nt: TGTGCCAGCAGCCAAAAGACAGGCACTGAAGCTTTCTTT

abundance: -
j_gene: TRBJ1-2
v_gene: TRBV29-1
d_gene: -
CDR3aa: CSVEDQSGVRGYTF
CDR3nt: TGCAGCGTTGAAGATCAATCAGGTGTCCGAGGCTACACCTTC

abundance: -
j_gene: TRBJ1-2
v_gene: TRBV19
d_gene: -
CDR3aa: CASRPDTSGYTF
CDR3nt: TGTGCCAGTAGGCCGGACACCTCAGGCTACACCTTC

abundance: -
j_gene: TRBJ1-2
v_gene: TRBV28
d_gene: TRBD1
CDR3aa: CASSSSDRDYGYTF
CDR3nt: TGTGCCAGCAGTTCATCGGACAGGGACTATGGCTACACCTTC

abundance: -
j_gene: TRBJ1-6
v_gene: TRBV6-5
d_gene: TRBD1
CDR3aa: CASRGQGNSPLHF
CDR3nt: TGTGCCAGCAGGGGACAGGGAAATTCACCCCTCCACTTT

abundance: -
j_gene: TRBJ1-1
v_gene: TRBV21-1
d_gene: -
CDR3aa: CASSKEAFRQGWYTEAFF
CDR3nt: TGTGCCAGCAGCAAGGAGGCATTCCGACAGGGGTGGTACACTGAAGCTTTCTTT

abundance: -
j_gene: TRBJ1-6
v_gene: TRBV4-2
d_gene: TRBD1
CDR3aa: CASSTTGVSFDSPLHF
CDR3nt: TGTGCCAGCAGCACAACAGGGGTGAGTTTTGATTCACCCCTCCACTTT

abundance: -
j_gene: TRBJ2-3
v_gene: TRBV6-1
d_gene: TRBD2
CDR3aa: CASSEPSGGADTQYF
CDR3nt: TGTGCCAGCAGTGAGCCTAGCGGGGGGGCAGATACGCAGTATTTT

abundance: -
j_gene: TRBJ1-2
v_gene: TRBV15
d_gene: -
CDR3aa: CATSGSTRNYGYTF
CDR3nt: TGTGCCACCAGCGGCTCAACGAGGAACTATGGCTACACCTTC

abundance: -
j_gene: TRBJ1-2
v_gene: TRBV7-8
d_gene: TRBD1
CDR3aa: CASSSSGTGGYGYTF
CDR3nt: TGTGCCAGCAGCTCTAGTGGGACAGGAGGCTATGGCTACACCTTC

abundance: -
j_gene: TRBJ1-6
v_gene: TRBV27
d_gene: TRBD1
CDR3aa: CASSFSGGQNSPLHF
CDR3nt: TGTGCCAGCAGTTTTTCAGGGGGCCAAAATTCACCCCTCCACTTT

abundance: -
j_gene: TRBJ2-5
v_gene: TRBV29-1
d_gene: TRBD2
CDR3aa: CSIQGLAGKETQYF
CDR3nt: TGCAGCATACAGGGACTAGCGGGGAAAGAGACCCAGTACTTC

abundance: -
j_gene: TRBJ1-2
v_gene: TRBV5-8
d_gene: -
CDR3aa: CASSPWKEGYTF
CDR3nt: TGTGCCAGCAGCCCCTGGAAGGAGGGCTACACCTTC

abundance: -
j_gene: TRBJ1-4
v_gene: TRBV30
d_gene: -
CDR3aa: CAWSVRFGEKLFF
CDR3nt: TGTGCCTGGAGTGTGCGGTTCGGTGAAAAACTGTTTTTT

abundance: -
j_gene: TRBJ2-1
v_gene: TRBV5-1
d_gene: TRBD1
CDR3aa: CASSPQGYNEQFF
CDR3nt: TGCGCCAGCAGTCCACAGGGGTACAATGAGCAGTTCTTC

abundance: once
j_gene: TRBJ1-5
v_gene: TRBV3-1/TRBV3-2
d_gene: -
CDR3aa: CASSTSSNNQPQHF
CDR3nt: TGTGCCAGCAGCACCTCCTCTAACAATCAGCCCCAGCATTTT

abundance: -
j_gene: TRBJ2-3
v_gene: TRBV3-1/TRBV3-2
d_gene: -
CDR3aa: CASSQEGGVTDTQYF
CDR3nt: TGTGCCAGCAGCCAGGAAGGGGGAGTCACAGATACGCAGTATTTT

abundance: -
j_gene: TRBJ2-7
v_gene: TRBV12-5
d_gene: -
CDR3aa: CASGPRGFYEQYF
CDR3nt: TGTGCTAGTGGTCCCAGAGGTTTCTACGAGCAGTACTTC

abundance: -
j_gene: TRBJ2-3
v_gene: TRBV6-1
d_gene: TRBD2
CDR3aa: CASSETSGGDTDTQYF
CDR3nt: TGTGCCAGCAGTGAGACTAGCGGGGGGGACACAGATACGCAGTATTTT

abundance: -
j_gene: TRBJ2-3
v_gene: TRBV19
d_gene: -
CDR3aa: CASRPARGADTQYF
CDR3nt: TGTGCCAGTAGGCCGGCCAGGGGGGCAGATACGCAGTATTTT

abundance: -
j_gene: TRBJ2-7
v_gene: TRBV5-4
d_gene: -
CDR3aa: CASSPWRGDEQYF
CDR3nt: TGTGCCAGCAGCCCCTGGAGGGGCGACGAGCAGTACTTC

abundance: -
j_gene: TRBJ1-1
v_gene: TRBV19
d_gene: -
CDR3aa: CASTPGGWNTEAFF
CDR3nt: TGTGCCAGTACCCCAGGAGGATGGAACACTGAAGCTTTCTTT

abundance: -
j_gene: TRBJ1-1
v_gene: TRBV30
d_gene: -
CDR3aa: CAWSGLSNTEAFF
CDR3nt: TGTGCCTGGAGCGGTCTTTCGAACACTGAAGCTTTCTTT

abundance: few
j_gene: TRBJ2-1
v_gene: TRBV7-9
d_gene: TRBD2
CDR3aa: CAGSIAGGPNEQFF
CDR3nt: TGTGCCGGCTCAATAGCGGGGGGACCCAATGAGCAGTTCTTC

abundance: -
j_gene: TRBJ2-3
v_gene: TRBV30
d_gene: TRBD2
CDR3aa: CAWSVSYQRGAGNTQYF
CDR3nt: TGTGCCTGGAGTGTAAGTTATCAGCGGGGGGCCGGGAATACGCAGTATTTT

abundance: once
j_gene: TRBJ1-1
v_gene: TRBV19
d_gene: TRBD1
CDR3aa: CASSGRQGEGDTEAFF
CDR3nt: TGTGCCAGTAGTGGTCGGCAGGGGGAAGGAGACACTGAAGCTTTCTTT

abundance: -
j_gene: TRBJ2-3
v_gene: TRBV5-4
d_gene: TRBD2
CDR3aa: CASRTSLAGGGASRGDTQYF
CDR3nt: TGTGCCAGCAGAACTTCCTTAGCGGGGGGTGGGGCCTCACGGGGAGATACGCAGTATTTT

abundance: -
j_gene: TRBJ1-1
v_gene: TRBV5-8
d_gene: -
CDR3aa: CASPKSGEIDTEAFF
CDR3nt: TGTGCCAGCCCCAAGTCAGGGGAGATCGACACTGAAGCTTTCTTT

abundance: -
j_gene: TRBJ1-1
v_gene: TRBV2
d_gene: -
CDR3aa: CASNEQGRNTEAFF
CDR3nt: TGTGCCAGCAATGAACAGGGCCGGAACACTGAAGCTTTCTTT

abundance: -
j_gene: TRBJ1-1
v_gene: TRBV5-1
d_gene: -
CDR3aa: CASSQGATEAFF
CDR3nt: TGCGCCAGCTCCCAGGGCGCCACTGAAGCTTTCTTT

abundance: -
j_gene: TRBJ1-1
v_gene: TRBV2
d_gene: -
CDR3aa: CASSEGQLNTEAFF
CDR3nt: TGTGCCAGCAGTGAAGGACAACTGAACACTGAAGCTTTCTTT

abundance: -
j_gene: TRBJ2-7
v_gene: TRBV19
d_gene: -
CDR3aa: CASSRSSITGFPYEQYF
CDR3nt: TGTGCCAGTAGTAGAAGTTCGATTACAGGATTCCCCTACGAGCAGTACTTC

abundance: -
j_gene: TRBJ1-2
v_gene: TRBV30
d_gene: -
CDR3aa: CAWSVSQGLYGYTF
CDR3nt: TGTGCCTGGAGTGTCTCGCAGGGGCTCTATGGCTACACCTTC

abundance: many
j_gene: TRBJ1-2
v_gene: TRBV2
d_gene: -
CDR3aa: CAGGDVGYGYTF
CDR3nt: TGTGCCGGCGGAGACGTCGGCTATGGCTACACCTTC

abundance: -
j_gene: TRBJ2-2
v_gene: TRBV21-1
d_gene: -
CDR3aa: CASQKTEITGLNSTGELFF
CDR3nt: TGTGCCAGCCAAAAAACGGAGATTACAGGGCTCAACTCCACCGGGGAGCTGTTTTTT